A selection of T cell receptor beta chains follows, all from one sample in a study of T cell repertoires in cytomegalovirus infection. MiXCR was run by TCRdb on the reads, yielding one entry per CDR3 protein. The table records 150,000 to 200,000 distinct CDR3 sequences, approximately 20% of them present only once. Sequencing was carried out using PBMCs. These receptors all stem from a human donor in good health (CMV status not recorded). Some clones in this sample may be carry-over from other donors' samples. CDR3s include the opening cysteine and the closing phenylalanine or tryptophan. The D gene is left open where the match is weak.

>TRBD2|TRBV28|TRBJ2-7
CASSKPGLADYEQYF
>NA|TRBV2|TRBJ2-3
CASSAGEKGTDTQYF
>NA|TRBV4-1|TRBJ2-3
CASSQERGYTDTQYF
>NA|TRBV7-8|TRBJ1-1
CASSPGGGRTEAFF
>NA|TRBV7-3|TRBJ1-1
CASSPQKNTEAFF
>NA|TRBV6-1|TRBJ1-1
CASSVPSMNTEAFF
>NA|TRBV5-1|TRBJ2-3
CASSLAQRSTDTQYF
>NA|TRBV19|TRBJ2-7
CASSRAGRRDEQYF
>NA|TRBV7-6|TRBJ2-7
CASSLEDYYEQYF
>TRBD2|TRBV4-1|TRBJ2-3
CASSLAGTSGRGTQYF
>TRBD2|TRBV30|TRBJ2-2
CAWSGRPGTRGTSDGNTGELFF
>NA|TRBV6-6|TRBJ2-7
CASGFSSYEQYF
>NA|TRBV7-9|TRBJ2-2
CASSESLGRTNTGELFF
>TRBD2|TRBV11-2|TRBJ2-3
CASSLKFGLAGATDTQYF
>NA|TRBV9|TRBJ2-4
CASTNSAETGAKNIQYF
>NA|TRBV5-4|TRBJ1-1
CASTSQRSTGRAFF
>TRBD1|TRBV20-1|TRBJ1-2
CSARQGDHGYTF
>NA|TRBV7-2|TRBJ1-1
CASSLSRRSEAFF
>NA|TRBV7-9|TRBJ1-5
CASSGVGVYQPQHF
>NA|TRBV6-1|TRBJ1-2
CASTRQSSYGYTF
>NA|TRBV30|TRBJ2-7
CAWSSEGWDEQYF